Listed here is a single T cell receptor beta chain. MiXCR was run by TCRdb on the 5' RACE reads, yielding one entry per CDR3 protein. The repertoire holds 700,000 or so distinct CDR3 sequences, with under 9% as singletons. This sample is drawn from a study of identical twins. V lost 4 bases and J lost 4; bases outside the gene matches: 6. Germline V gene data show CDR1 as SGHAT and CDR2 as FQNNGV. The CDR3 extends over 16 amino acids. The data also belong to a second study, concerning yellow fever vaccine responses in identical twins.

Sequencing input: PBMCs. This receptor was obtained from a woman in her late teens or twenties in good health. The V and J genes are TRBV11-2 and TRBJ2-3; 12 positions match TRBD1. The CDR3 spells CASSSWDRGLADTQYF. In DNA form, the CDR3 reads TGTGCCAGCAGCTCCTGGGACAGGGGGCTGGCAGATACGCAGTATTTT.